This TCR beta chain came from a study of shared clonotypes between healthy human individuals. Using immunoSEQ multiplex PCR, the repertoire was profiled, and TCRdb retains in-frame clones only, with some absent. The data contain roughly 2.5 million clones, more than 90% of them singletons. CDR3 size: 18 residues. V lost 4 bases, J lost 0 bases, and 19 bases lay in between. Germline V gene lookup returns CDR1 LGHNA and CDR2 YNFKEQ. CD45RA+ naive and CD45RA-negative memory subsets were separated from CD4+ cells. Sequencing used naive CD4+ T cells sorted from blood. Subset described: CD45RA+ positively selected. The TCR comes from a man younger than 30 in good health. This chain links TRBV4-2 with TRBJ1-3; D is perhaps TRBD1 (6 bases). The CDR3 is CASSRQENRVGSGNTIYF. The CDR3, as DNA: TGTGCCAGCAGCCGCCAAGAAAACAGGGTCGGCTCTGGAAACACCATATATTTT.